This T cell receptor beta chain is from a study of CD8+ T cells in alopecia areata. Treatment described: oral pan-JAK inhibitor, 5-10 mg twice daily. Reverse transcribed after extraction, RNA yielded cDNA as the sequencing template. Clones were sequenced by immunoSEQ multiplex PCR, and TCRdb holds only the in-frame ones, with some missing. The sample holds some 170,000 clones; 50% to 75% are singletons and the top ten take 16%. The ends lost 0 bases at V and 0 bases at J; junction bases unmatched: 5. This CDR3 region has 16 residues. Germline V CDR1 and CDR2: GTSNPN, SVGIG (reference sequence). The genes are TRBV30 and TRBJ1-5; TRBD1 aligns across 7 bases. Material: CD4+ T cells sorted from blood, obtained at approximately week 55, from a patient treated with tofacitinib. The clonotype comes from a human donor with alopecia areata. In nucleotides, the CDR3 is TGTGCCTGGAGTGTGCGGGACAGATATAGCAATCAGCCCCAGCATTTT. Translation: CAWSVRDRYSNQPQHF. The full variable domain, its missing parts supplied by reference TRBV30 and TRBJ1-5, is SQTIHQWPATLVQPVGSPLSLECTVEGTSNPNLYWYRQAAGRGLQLLFYSVGIGQISSEVPQNLSASRPQDRQFILSSKKLLLSDSGFYLCAWSVRDRYSNQPQHFGDGTRLSIL.